The clone carrying this TCR beta chain occurred once. It is likely a read error, because the conserved phenylalanine at the end of the CDR3 is missing. The entry originates in a study of tumor-infiltrating lymphocytes in primary liver carcinoma. About the study: T1-T3 N0M0 was the stage of the tumors, which were about 4.2 to 11 cm across.

The germline V and J ends were trimmed by 5 bases and 0 bases, with 13 bases remaining between them. This CDR3 has 15 amino acids. Co-extraction of both nucleic acids (RNA and DNA) used about 17-31 mg of unsorted bulk tissue. A primer matching the constant region was used to make TCR beta cDNA from 500 to 650 ng of total RNA. Nested multiplex PCR, run for three rounds with slightly modified ARM-PCR, yielded TCR beta libraries. TRBV1-TRBV30 forward primers paired with a C-beta reverse primer were used in the first two PCR rounds, which ran about 11 cycles each. TCRdb analysed the multiplex PCR reads with MiXCR anew, one entry per CDR3 protein. The data contain approximately 74,000 distinct CDR3 sequences, around 75% of them singletons.

Material for sequencing was liver tumor tissue from sampling region 4. Specified subset: tumor region T4, right-lateral pole. The chain uses TRBV12-3 or TRBV12-4 and TRBJ1-1; tentatively, D is TRBD1 (6 bases). The sequence came from a woman aged 55-69 years with primary liver carcinoma and hepatitis B virus infection. CDR3 loop: CASSRPDRLNTEAFL. The CDR3 DNA sequence: TGTGCCAGCAGTCGGCCGGACAGACTGAACACTGAAGCTTTCCTT.